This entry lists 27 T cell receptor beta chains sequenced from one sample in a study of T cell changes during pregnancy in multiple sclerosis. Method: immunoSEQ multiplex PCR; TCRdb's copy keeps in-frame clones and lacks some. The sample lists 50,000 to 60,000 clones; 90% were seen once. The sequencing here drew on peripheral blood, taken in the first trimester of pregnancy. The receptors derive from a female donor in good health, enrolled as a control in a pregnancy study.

CDR3 amino acids: CASSFRGSSPLHF. The CDR3, as DNA: TGTGCCAGCAGTTTCAGGGGAAGTTCACCCCTCCACTTT. The chain has TRBV28 and TRBJ1-6, with D possibly being TRBD1 (6 bases). The CDR3 has 13 residues. The V and J ends lost 3 bases and 9 bases respectively, with 9 bases between them. The V gene's germline CDR1 is MDHEN and CDR2 SYDVKM.

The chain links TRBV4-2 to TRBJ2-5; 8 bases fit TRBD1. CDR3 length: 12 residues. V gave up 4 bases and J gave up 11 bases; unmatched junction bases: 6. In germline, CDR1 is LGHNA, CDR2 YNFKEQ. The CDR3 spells CASSPGQGEQYF. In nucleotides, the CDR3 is TGTGCCAGCAGCCCCGGACAGGGAGAGCAGTACTTC.

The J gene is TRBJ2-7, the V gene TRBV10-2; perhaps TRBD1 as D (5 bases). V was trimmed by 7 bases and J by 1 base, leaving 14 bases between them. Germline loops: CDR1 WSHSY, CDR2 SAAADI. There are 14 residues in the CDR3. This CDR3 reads CASTSGLGSYEQYF. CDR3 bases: TGCGCCAGCACTTCAGGGCTAGGATCCTACGAGCAGTACTTC.

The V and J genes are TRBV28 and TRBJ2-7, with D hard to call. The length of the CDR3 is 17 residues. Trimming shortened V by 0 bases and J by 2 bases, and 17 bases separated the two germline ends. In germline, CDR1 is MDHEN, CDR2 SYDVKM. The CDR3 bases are TGTGCCAGCAGTTTATGGTCCTGGCTGAATACCACCTACGAGCAGTACTTC. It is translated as CASSLWSWLNTTYEQYF.

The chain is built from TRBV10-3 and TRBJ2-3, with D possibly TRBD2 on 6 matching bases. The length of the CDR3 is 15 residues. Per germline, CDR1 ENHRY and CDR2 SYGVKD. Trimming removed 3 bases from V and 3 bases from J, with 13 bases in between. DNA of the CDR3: TGTGCCATCAGTGATTCACGGGAGCAAACAGATACGCAGTATTTT. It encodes CAISDSREQTDTQYF.

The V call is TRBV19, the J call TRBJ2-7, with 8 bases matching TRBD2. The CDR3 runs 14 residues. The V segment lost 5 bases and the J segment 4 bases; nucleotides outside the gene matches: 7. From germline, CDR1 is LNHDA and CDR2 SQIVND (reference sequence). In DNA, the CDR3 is TGTGCCAGTAGTGATGGGCTAGCGGGTTACGAGCAGTACTTC. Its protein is CASSDGLAGYEQYF. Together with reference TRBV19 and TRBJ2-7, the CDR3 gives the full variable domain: DGGITQSPKYLFRKEGQNVTLSCEQNLNHDAMYWYRQDPGQGLRLIYYSQIVNDFQKGDIAEGYSVSREKKESFPLTVTSAQKNPTAFYLCASSDGLAGYEQYFGPGTRLTVT.

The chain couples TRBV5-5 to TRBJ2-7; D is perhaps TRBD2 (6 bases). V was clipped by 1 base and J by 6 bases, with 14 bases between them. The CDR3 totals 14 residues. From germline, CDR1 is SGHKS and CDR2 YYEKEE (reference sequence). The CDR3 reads CASSLRSAGSEQYF. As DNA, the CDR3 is TGTGCCAGCAGCTTGCGATCGGCGGGATCCGAGCAGTACTTC.

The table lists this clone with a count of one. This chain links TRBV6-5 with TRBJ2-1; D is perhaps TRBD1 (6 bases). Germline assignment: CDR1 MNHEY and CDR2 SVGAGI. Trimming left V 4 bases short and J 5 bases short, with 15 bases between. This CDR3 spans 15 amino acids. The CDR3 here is CASSSPHRANNEQFF. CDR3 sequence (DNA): TGTGCCAGCAGTTCCCCTCACAGGGCCAACAATGAGCAGTTCTTC.

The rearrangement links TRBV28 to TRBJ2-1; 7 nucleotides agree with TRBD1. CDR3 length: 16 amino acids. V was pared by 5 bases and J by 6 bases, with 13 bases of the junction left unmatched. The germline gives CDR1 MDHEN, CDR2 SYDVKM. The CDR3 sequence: CASSAYRGSGRNEQFF. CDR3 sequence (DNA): TGTGCCAGCAGTGCTTACAGGGGATCCGGGCGCAATGAGCAGTTCTTC.

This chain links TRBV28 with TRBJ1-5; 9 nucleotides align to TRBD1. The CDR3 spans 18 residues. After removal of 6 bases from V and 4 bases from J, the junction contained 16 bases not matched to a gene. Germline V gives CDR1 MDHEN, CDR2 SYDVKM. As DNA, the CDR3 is TGTGCCAGCAGATCCGGACAGGGGATAGTAATCGCGAATCAGCCCCAGCATTTT. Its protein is CASRSGQGIVIANQPQHF.

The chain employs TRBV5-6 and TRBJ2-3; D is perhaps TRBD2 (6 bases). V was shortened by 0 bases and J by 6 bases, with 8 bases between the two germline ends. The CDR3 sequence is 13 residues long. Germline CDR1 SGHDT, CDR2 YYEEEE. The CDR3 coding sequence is TGTGCCAGCAGCTTGGGGGGGAGGGATACGCAGTATTTT. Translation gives CASSLGGRDTQYF.

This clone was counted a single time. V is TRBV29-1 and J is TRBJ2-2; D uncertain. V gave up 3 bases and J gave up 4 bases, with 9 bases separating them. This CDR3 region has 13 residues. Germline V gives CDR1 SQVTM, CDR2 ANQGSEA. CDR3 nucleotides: TGCAGCGTTGATGACTCGCTCACCGGGGAGCTGTTTTTT. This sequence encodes CSVDDSLTGELFF.

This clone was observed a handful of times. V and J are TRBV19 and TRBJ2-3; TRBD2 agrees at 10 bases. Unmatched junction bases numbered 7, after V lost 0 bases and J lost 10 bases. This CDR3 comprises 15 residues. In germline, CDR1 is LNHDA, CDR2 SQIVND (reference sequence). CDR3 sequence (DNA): TGTGCCAGTAGTATAGACTCTAGCGGGAGTGTGTCGCAGTATTTT. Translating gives CASSIDSSGSVSQYF. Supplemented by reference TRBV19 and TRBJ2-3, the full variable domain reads DGGITQSPKYLFRKEGQNVTLSCEQNLNHDAMYWYRQDPGQGLRLIYYSQIVNDFQKGDIAEGYSVSREKKESFPLTVTSAQKNPTAFYLCASSIDSSGSVSQYFGPGTRLTVL.

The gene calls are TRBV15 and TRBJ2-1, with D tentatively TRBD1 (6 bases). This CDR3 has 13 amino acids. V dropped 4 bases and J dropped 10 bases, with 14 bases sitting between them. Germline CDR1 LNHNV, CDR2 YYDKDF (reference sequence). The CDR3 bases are TGTGCCACCAGCACCGTCAGGGGACGGGAGCAGTTCTTC. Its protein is CATSTVRGREQFF.

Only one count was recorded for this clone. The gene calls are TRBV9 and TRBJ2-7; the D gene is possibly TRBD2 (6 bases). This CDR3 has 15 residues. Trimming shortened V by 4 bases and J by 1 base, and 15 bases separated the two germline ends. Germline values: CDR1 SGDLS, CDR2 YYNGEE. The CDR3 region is CASSPGERGSYEQYF. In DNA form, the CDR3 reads TGTGCCAGCAGCCCGGGGGAGAGAGGGTCCTACGAGCAGTACTTC.

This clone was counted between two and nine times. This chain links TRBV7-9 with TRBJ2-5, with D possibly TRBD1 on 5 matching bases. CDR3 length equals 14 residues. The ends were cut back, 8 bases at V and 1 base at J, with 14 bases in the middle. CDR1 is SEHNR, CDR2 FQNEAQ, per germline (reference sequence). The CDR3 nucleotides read TGTGCCAGCCGTCCCACAGGCCCCCAAGAGACCCAGTACTTC. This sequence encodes CASRPTGPQETQYF.

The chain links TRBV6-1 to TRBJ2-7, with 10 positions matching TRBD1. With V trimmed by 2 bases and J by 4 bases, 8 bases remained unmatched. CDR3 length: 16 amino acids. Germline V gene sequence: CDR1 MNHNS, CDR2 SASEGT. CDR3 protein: CASSESWDRGLYEQYF. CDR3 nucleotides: TGTGCCAGCAGTGAAAGTTGGGACAGGGGTTTATACGAGCAGTACTTC.

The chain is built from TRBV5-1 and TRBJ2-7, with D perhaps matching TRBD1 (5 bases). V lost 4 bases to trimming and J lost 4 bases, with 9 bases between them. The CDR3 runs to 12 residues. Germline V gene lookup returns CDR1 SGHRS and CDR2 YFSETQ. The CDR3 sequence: CASSQDTYEQYF. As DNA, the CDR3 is TGCGCCAGCAGCCAGGACACGTACGAGCAGTACTTC.

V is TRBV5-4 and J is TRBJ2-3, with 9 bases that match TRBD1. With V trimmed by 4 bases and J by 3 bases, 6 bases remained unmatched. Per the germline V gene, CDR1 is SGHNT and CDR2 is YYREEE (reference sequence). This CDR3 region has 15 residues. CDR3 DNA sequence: TGTGCCAGCAGCCCCGGACAGGGGTTGACAGATACGCAGTATTTT. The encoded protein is CASSPGQGLTDTQYF.

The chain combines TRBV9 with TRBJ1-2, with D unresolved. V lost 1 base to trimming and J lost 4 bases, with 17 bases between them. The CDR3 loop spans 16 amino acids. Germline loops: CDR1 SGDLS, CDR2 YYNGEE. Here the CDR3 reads CASSVLGSSLGYGYTF. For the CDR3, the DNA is TGTGCCAGCAGCGTACTTGGGTCGTCGCTAGGCTATGGCTACACCTTC.

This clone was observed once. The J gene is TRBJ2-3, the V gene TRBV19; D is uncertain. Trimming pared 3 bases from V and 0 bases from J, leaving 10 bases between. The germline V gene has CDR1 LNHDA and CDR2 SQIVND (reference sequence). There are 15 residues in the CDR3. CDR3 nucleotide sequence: TGTGCCAGTAGTATCACTGCGGCTAGCACAGATACGCAGTATTTT. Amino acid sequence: CASSITAASTDTQYF.

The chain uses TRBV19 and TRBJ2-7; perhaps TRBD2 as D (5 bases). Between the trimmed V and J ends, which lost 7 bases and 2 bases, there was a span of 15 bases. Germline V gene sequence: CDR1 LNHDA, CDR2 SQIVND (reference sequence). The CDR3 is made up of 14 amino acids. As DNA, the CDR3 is TGTGCCAGTAAGCGGACCGAGACACCCTACGAGCAGTACTTC. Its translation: CASKRTETPYEQYF.

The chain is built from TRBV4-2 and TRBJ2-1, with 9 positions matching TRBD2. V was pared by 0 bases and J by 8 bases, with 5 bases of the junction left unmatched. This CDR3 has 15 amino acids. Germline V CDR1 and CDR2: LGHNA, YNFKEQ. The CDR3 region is CASSQERGGGDEQFF. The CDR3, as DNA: TGTGCCAGCAGCCAAGAGCGGGGGGGCGGCGATGAGCAGTTCTTC.

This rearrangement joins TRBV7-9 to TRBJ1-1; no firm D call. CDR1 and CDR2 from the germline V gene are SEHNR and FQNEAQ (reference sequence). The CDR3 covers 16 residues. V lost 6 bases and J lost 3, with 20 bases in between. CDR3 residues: CASRFPGPTRDTEAFF. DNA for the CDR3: TGTGCCAGCAGGTTTCCCGGGCCCACGAGGGACACTGAAGCTTTCTTT.

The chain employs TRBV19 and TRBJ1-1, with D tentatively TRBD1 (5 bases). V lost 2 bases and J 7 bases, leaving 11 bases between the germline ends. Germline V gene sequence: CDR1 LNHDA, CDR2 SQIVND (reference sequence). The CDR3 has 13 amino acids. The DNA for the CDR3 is TGTGCCAGTAGTATATGGGGCGGCAATGAAGCTTTCTTT. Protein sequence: CASSIWGGNEAFF.

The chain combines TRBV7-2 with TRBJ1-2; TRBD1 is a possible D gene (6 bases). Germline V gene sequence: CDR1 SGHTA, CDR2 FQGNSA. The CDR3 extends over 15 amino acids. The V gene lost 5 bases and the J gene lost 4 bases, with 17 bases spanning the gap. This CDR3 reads CASSPEVGAFYGYTF. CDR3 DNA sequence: TGTGCCAGCAGCCCAGAGGTGGGGGCCTTCTATGGCTACACCTTC.

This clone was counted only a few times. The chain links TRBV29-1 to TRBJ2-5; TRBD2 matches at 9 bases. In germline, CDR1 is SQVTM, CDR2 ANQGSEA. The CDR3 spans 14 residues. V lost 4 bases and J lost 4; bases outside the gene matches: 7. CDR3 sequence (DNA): TGCAGCGTTGGGGGGCCTAGCGGGACAGAGACCCAGTACTTC. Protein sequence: CSVGGPSGTETQYF.